The clone carrying this T cell receptor beta chain was found a few times. Its antigen is currently unknown. After template switching added a universal primer site, the resulting cDNA carried unique molecular identifiers. TCRdb re-analysed the 5' RACE reads in MiXCR, keeping a single row per CDR3 protein. Here the sample spans 700,000 to 950,000 distinct CDR3 sequences, roughly an eighth being singletons. These data belong to a study of identical twins. Whole-study findings and limits: Abundant cord blood beta clonotypes carried fewer insertions; memory repertoires showed none. Compared with unrelated sharing, twin-shared out-of-frame alpha sequences had more low-probability sequences. Partly confounded zero-insertion analyses could result from invariant MAIT and iNKT cells.

CDR1 and CDR2 from the germline V gene are LGHDT and YNNKEL (reference sequence). J was trimmed by 0 bases and V by 2 bases; bases with no gene match: 7. The CDR3 contains 19 residues. Another study also made use of these data, one on yellow fever vaccine responses in identical twins.

The sequenced material came from PBMCs. This rearrangement joins TRBV3-1 to TRBJ2-6; TRBD2 matches at 10 bases. The sequence derives from a woman aged 18-30 years in good health. The CDR3 sequence: CASSQPLAGDTSGANVLTF. CDR3 bases: TGTGCCAGCAGCCAACCTCTAGCGGGAGATACCTCTGGGGCCAACGTCCTGACTTTC.